The rows below give T cell receptor beta chains drawn from one sample of a study of cytomegalovirus exposure and HLA in healthy donors. Measured with immunoSEQ multiplex PCR; TCRdb has only the in-frame clones, and not every one. The data show about 190,000 clones, 80% seen once. The sample comprised PBMCs. The source is a boy between 5 and 17 years old in good health and CMV-seronegative. The CDR3 runs from the conserved cysteine through the conserved F or W. Each record gives: V gene, J gene, clone size, D gene, CDR3 DNA, CDR3 protein. A D gene is named only where the DNA matches it firmly. Some rows mark clone size as missing; the rest say once, few, many or name a class of expanded clone.

V: TRBV5-1
J: TRBJ2-5
size: -
D: -
DNA: TGCGCCAGCAGCCACCCCCGCCTAGAGGAGACCCAGTACTTC
CDR3: CASSHPRLEETQYF

V: TRBV6-6
J: TRBJ1-2
size: few
D: TRBD1
DNA: TGTGCCAGCAGAGGGACAGGGAACTATGGCTACACCTTC
CDR3: CASRGTGNYGYTF

V: TRBV11-2
J: TRBJ1-5
size: -
D: TRBD1
DNA: TGTGCCAGCAGCTTGCGAGGAGACAGGGGAAATCAGCCCCAGCATTTT
CDR3: CASSLRGDRGNQPQHF

V: TRBV28
J: TRBJ1-3
size: -
D: TRBD1
DNA: TGTGCCAGCAGTCCCGGGACAGGTTCCCCCTCTGGAAACACCATATATTTT
CDR3: CASSPGTGSPSGNTIYF

V: TRBV19
J: TRBJ1-4
size: -
D: TRBD1
DNA: TGTGCCAGTAGTGACAGGGGACAGGGTGCTGAAAAACTGTTTTTT
CDR3: CASSDRGQGAEKLFF

V: TRBV5-4
J: TRBJ2-1
size: few
D: -
DNA: TGTGCCAGCAGCTTGGCCAAGGACAGTCTCAATGAGCAGTTCTTC
CDR3: CASSLAKDSLNEQFF

V: TRBV5-5
J: TRBJ1-1
size: -
D: TRBD1
DNA: TGTGCCAGCAGCTTGTTTGCAGGGGGCGATGGAACTGAAGCTTTCTTT
CDR3: CASSLFAGGDGTEAFF

V: TRBV11-3
J: TRBJ2-4
size: -
D: TRBD1
DNA: TGTGCCAGCAGCCCCACGGTCCCGGGACAGGTTGAAATTCAGTACTTC
CDR3: CASSPTVPGQVEIQYF

V: TRBV5-6
J: TRBJ1-1
size: -
D: -
DNA: TGTGCCAGCAGCCGTGAATTAAACCGACGGGAGTTGAACACTGAAGCTTTCTTT
CDR3: CASSRELNRRELNTEAFF

V: TRBV13
J: TRBJ1-4
size: -
D: -
DNA: TGTGCCAGCAGCCCGAGACAGAGTGAAAAACTGTTTTTT
CDR3: CASSPRQSEKLFF

V: TRBV6-6
J: TRBJ1-5
size: -
D: -
DNA: TGTGCCAGCAGTTACGAACTGATCAATCAGCCCCAGCATTTT
CDR3: CASSYELINQPQHF

V: TRBV6-5
J: TRBJ1-1
size: -
D: -
DNA: TGTGCCAGCAGTTCTCAGGCTTCCAACACTGAAGCTTTCTTT
CDR3: CASSSQASNTEAFF

V: TRBV30
J: TRBJ1-1
size: -
D: -
DNA: TGTGCCTGGGCCCCAGAGGGGAACACTGAAGCTTTCTTT
CDR3: CAWAPEGNTEAFF

V: TRBV7-2
J: TRBJ2-5
size: -
D: TRBD2
DNA: TGTGCCAGCAGCTTATGGGCGGGGGAAGAGACCCAGTACTTC
CDR3: CASSLWAGEETQYF

V: TRBV7-2
J: TRBJ1-4
size: -
D: -
DNA: TGTGCCAGCAGCCCTATTGCAACTAATGAAAAACTGTTTTTT
CDR3: CASSPIATNEKLFF

V: TRBV9
J: TRBJ2-2
size: -
D: -
DNA: TGTGCCAGCAGCGTATACGGGAGCGGGCACACCGGGGAGCTGTTTTTT
CDR3: CASSVYGSGHTGELFF

V: TRBV2
J: TRBJ2-7
size: -
D: TRBD1
DNA: TGTGCCACCTCGGGACAGGAGGCCTACGAGCAGTACTTC
CDR3: CATSGQEAYEQYF

V: TRBV5-4
J: TRBJ2-3
size: once
D: TRBD2
DNA: TGTGCCAGCAGCTTGGAGGTAGCGGGAGCTAGTACGCAGTATTTT
CDR3: CASSLEVAGASTQYF

V: TRBV7-3
J: TRBJ2-7
size: -
D: TRBD1
DNA: TGTGCCAGCAGCTTCTCCGGGACAGGGACCGAGCAGTACTTC
CDR3: CASSFSGTGTEQYF

V: TRBV15
J: TRBJ2-1
size: -
D: -
DNA: TGTGCCACCAGCAGAGACCGCTCGAGTAAAGGGGGTTTCTACAATGAGCAGTTCTTC
CDR3: CATSRDRSSKGGFYNEQFF

V: TRBV4-1
J: TRBJ1-2
size: -
D: -
DNA: TGCGCCAGCAGCCAAGATCCGGACTCGATCTATGGCTACACCTTC
CDR3: CASSQDPDSIYGYTF

V: TRBV7-8
J: TRBJ1-2
size: -
D: TRBD1
DNA: TGTGCCAGCAGCCCCCAGGGGGCCTATGGCTACACCTTC
CDR3: CASSPQGAYGYTF

V: TRBV12-5
J: TRBJ1-5
size: -
D: -
DNA: TGTGCTAGTGGTTTGATCGGGAACAGCAATCAGCCCCAGCATTTT
CDR3: CASGLIGNSNQPQHF

V: TRBV6-4
J: TRBJ2-3
size: -
D: TRBD1
DNA: TGTGCCAGCAGTGCCTCTGTGGGACAGGACACAGATACGCAGTATTTT
CDR3: CASSASVGQDTDTQYF

V: TRBV11-3
J: TRBJ2-5
size: -
D: TRBD1
DNA: TGTGCCAGCAGGCCAGGGGGCACAGAGACCCAGTACTTC
CDR3: CASRPGGTETQYF

V: TRBV7-9
J: TRBJ1-4
size: -
D: -
DNA: TGTGCCAGCAGCTCAATGGGAGCCACAGCTAATGAAAAACTGTTTTTT
CDR3: CASSSMGATANEKLFF

V: TRBV5-6
J: TRBJ1-2
size: -
D: TRBD1
DNA: TGTGCCAGCAGCTTGGGGACAGGGGCAGTACCCCCCCATGGCTACACCTTC
CDR3: CASSLGTGAVPPHGYTF

V: TRBV9
J: TRBJ2-7
size: -
D: TRBD2
DNA: TGTGCCAGCAGCGTAGGGCTAGCGGGAGTAGTTGAGCAGTACTTC
CDR3: CASSVGLAGVVEQYF

V: TRBV6-1
J: TRBJ2-7
size: few
D: TRBD2
DNA: TGTGCCAGCAGTCGACTAGCGGGGGGGTACGAGCAGTACTTC
CDR3: CASSRLAGGYEQYF

V: TRBV29-1
J: TRBJ1-5
size: few
D: -
DNA: TGCAGCGTTGTTCAAGGGGCGGATGGACAGCCCCAGCATTTT
CDR3: CSVVQGADGQPQHF

V: TRBV30
J: TRBJ1-2
size: -
D: TRBD1
DNA: TGTGCCTGGAGTCCCGACAGGGGAGACTATGGCTACACCTTC
CDR3: CAWSPDRGDYGYTF

V: TRBV5-4
J: TRBJ2-3
size: -
D: TRBD1
DNA: TGTGCCAGCAGCCCGGGACAGTCCTCTGCAGCTACGCAGTATTTT
CDR3: CASSPGQSSAATQYF

V: TRBV28
J: TRBJ1-5
size: -
D: TRBD1
DNA: TGTGCCACAACCGGGACAGGTAACTACAATCAGCCCCAGCATTTT
CDR3: CATTGTGNYNQPQHF

V: TRBV2
J: TRBJ2-5
size: -
D: TRBD2
DNA: TGTGCCAGCAGTGACCTAGCGGGTCAAGAGACCCAGTACTTC
CDR3: CASSDLAGQETQYF

V: TRBV18
J: TRBJ1-1
size: -
D: -
DNA: TGTGCCAGCTCACCCCAGGGGACTGAAGCTTTCTTT
CDR3: CASSPQGTEAFF

V: TRBV7-2
J: TRBJ2-5
size: -
D: TRBD2
DNA: TGTGCCAGCAGCTGGACTAGCGGGGGGGGAGAGACCCAGTACTTC
CDR3: CASSWTSGGGETQYF

V: TRBV4-1
J: TRBJ2-1
size: -
D: TRBD2
DNA: TGCGCCAGCAGCCACCATACTAGCGGAACTTACAATGAGCAGTTCTTC
CDR3: CASSHHTSGTYNEQFF

V: TRBV5-1
J: TRBJ1-1
size: -
D: -
DNA: TGCGCCAGCAGCTTGGGTCCAGGGGCTGAAGCTTTCTTT
CDR3: CASSLGPGAEAFF

V: TRBV30
J: TRBJ1-5
size: -
D: -
DNA: TGTGCCTGGAGTGTATCCCGGGGGGCCGTTTCGCCCCAGCATTTT
CDR3: CAWSVSRGAVSPQHF

V: TRBV6-1
J: TRBJ2-1
size: -
D: TRBD2
DNA: TGTGCCAGCAACCCACTAGCGGGGGTCAACAATGAGCAGTTCTTC
CDR3: CASNPLAGVNNEQFF

V: TRBV19
J: TRBJ1-1
size: few
D: -
DNA: TGTGCCAGAGCCAGAACCGGGTTGGGGGGCACTGAAGCTTTCTTT
CDR3: CARARTGLGGTEAFF

V: TRBV5-5
J: TRBJ1-4
size: -
D: TRBD1
DNA: TGTGCCAGCAGCCCCGACAGGGGGCGAGGGATTGAAAAACTGTTTTTT
CDR3: CASSPDRGRGIEKLFF

V: TRBV7-3
J: TRBJ1-1
size: -
D: -
DNA: TGTGCCAGCAGTCCAACACCGAACACTGAAGCTTTCTTT
CDR3: CASSPTPNTEAFF

V: TRBV27
J: TRBJ2-1
size: -
D: TRBD2
DNA: TGTGCCAGCAATCATGGGACTAGCGGTTACAATGAGCAGTTCTTC
CDR3: CASNHGTSGYNEQFF

V: TRBV9
J: TRBJ2-2
size: -
D: TRBD2
DNA: TGTGCCAGCAGCACTAGCGTCCCCGGGGAGCTGTTTTTT
CDR3: CASSTSVPGELFF

V: TRBV29-1
J: TRBJ1-1
size: -
D: -
DNA: TGCAGCGTTGATCCCGCAGGGAACACTGAAGCTTTCTTT
CDR3: CSVDPAGNTEAFF

V: TRBV12-5
J: TRBJ1-5
size: -
D: TRBD1
DNA: TGTGCTAGTGGTTTCGTAACAGACAGGGATCTTTTTCAGCCCCAGCATTTT
CDR3: CASGFVTDRDLFQPQHF

V: TRBV6-1
J: TRBJ1-1
size: -
D: -
DNA: TGTGCCAGCAGTGAAGCGGAGGGAGGGAACACTGAAGCTTTCTTT
CDR3: CASSEAEGGNTEAFF

V: TRBV5-1
J: TRBJ1-2
size: -
D: TRBD1
DNA: TGCGCCAGCAGCGCCGGGACAGGGGCCGGCTATGGCTACACCTTC
CDR3: CASSAGTGAGYGYTF

V: TRBV6-1
J: TRBJ1-1
size: -
D: -
DNA: TGTGCCAGCAGGACAACAGGGACCTTCCGCACTGAAGCTTTCTTT
CDR3: CASRTTGTFRTEAFF

V: TRBV4-1
J: TRBJ1-1
size: -
D: TRBD1
DNA: TGCGCCAGCAGCCAAGTAGGGGCACAGGGGCCTGTCGAAGCTTTCTTT
CDR3: CASSQVGAQGPVEAFF

V: TRBV5-6
J: TRBJ1-2
size: -
D: TRBD1
DNA: TGTGCCAGCAGCTTGTCTGACAGGGTAGATGGCTACACCTTC
CDR3: CASSLSDRVDGYTF